Sequencing of this TCR beta chain was carried out in a study of shared clonotypes between healthy human individuals. Remarks on this clone: Its antigen remains unidentified.

Overall study findings and caveats: Large sequencing depth failed to make sorted-subset sequencing complete, rarefaction showed.

Trimming at V came to 5 bases and at J to 8 bases, leaving 14 bases not matched to a gene. There are 15 residues in the CDR3. Germline CDR1 reads SQVTM; CDR2 reads ANQGSEA. Libraries were prepared by immunoSEQ multiplex PCR; TCRdb keeps only in-frame clonotypes and omits some of them. The sample holds about 120,000 clones, approximately 70% seen once. The sample comprised memory CD8+ T cells sorted from blood. Subset denoted: CD45RO+ cells pooled with CCR7-negative TemRA cells. The rearrangement joins TRBV29-1 to TRBJ2-1; 8 bases agree with TRBD2. This sequence was found in a woman between 25 and 40 years old in good health. CDR3 coding DNA: TGCAGCGTTCTACTCCTCCCCGGGACTAGTTATGAGCAGTTCTTC. It yields the protein CSVLLLPGTSYEQFF.